A selection of T cell receptor beta chains follows, all from one sample in a study of cytomegalovirus exposure and HLA in healthy donors. Measured with immunoSEQ multiplex PCR; TCRdb has only the in-frame clones, and not every one. The sample carries fewer than 250,000 clones, approximately 80% recorded once. What was sequenced was PBMCs. The origin of the receptors is a woman between 45 and 60 years old in good health and CMV-seropositive. Both conserved end residues are part of each CDR3. D genes are given only for firm matches. Some rows have no size entry. The others give once, few or many, or a class for an expanded clone.

j_call d_call clone_size v_call cdr3_length cdr3_nt cdr3_aa
TRBJ1-1 - - TRBV16 14 TGTGCCAGCAGCCAGGGGAGTATGAACACTGAAGCTTTCTTT CASSQGSMNTEAFF
TRBJ1-3 - - TRBV15 16 TGTGCCACCAGCAGAGATAGACATGTGACTGGAAACACCATATATTTT CATSRDRHVTGNTIYF
TRBJ1-6 TRBD1 - TRBV19 15 TGTGCCAGTAGTACCTCAGACAGGGGGCAGTCACCCCTCCACTTT CASSTSDRGQSPLHF
TRBJ2-3 TRBD2 - TRBV7-7 16 TGTGCCAGCAGCTCGGGACTAGCGGGGGGCACAGATACGCAGTATTTT CASSSGLAGGTDTQYF
TRBJ2-2 TRBD1 once TRBV11-2 16 TGTGCCAGCAGGCCTCAGGGGGCAGGTTTCACCGGGGAGCTGTTTTTT CASRPQGAGFTGELFF
TRBJ2-1 TRBD2 once TRBV19 16 TGTGCCAGTAGTATAAGCTCTAGCGGGATTTACAATGAGCAGTTCTTC CASSISSSGIYNEQFF
TRBJ2-7 TRBD1 - TRBV28 12 TGTGCCAGCAGTCCGAACAGGGGCGAGCAGTACTTC CASSPNRGEQYF
TRBJ1-4 - - TRBV4-2 15 TGTGCCAGCAGCCAAGATCGAGCAACTAATGAAAAACTGTTTTTT CASSQDRATNEKLFF
TRBJ2-5 - once TRBV4-1 14 TGCGCCAGCAGCCAACCGGCCGCGGGGGAGACCCAGTACTTC CASSQPAAGETQYF
TRBJ2-2 - - TRBV5-1 15 TGCGCCAGCAATCGCGCGGGCGAGAACACCGGGGAGCTGTTTTTT CASNRAGENTGELFF
TRBJ2-4 - - TRBV11-2 12 TGTGCCAGCAGCTCCAGGGGTAACATTCAGTACTTC CASSSRGNIQYF
TRBJ1-2 - once TRBV10-3 15 TGTGCCATCAGTGAGGCCCGAGGAGGGATGTCTGGCTACACCTTC CAISEARGGMSGYTF
TRBJ1-2 TRBD1 once TRBV19 17 TGTGCCAGTAGTAAAAAAACCCGGACAGGGACGGACTATGGCTACACCTTC CASSKKTRTGTDYGYTF
TRBJ2-1 - once TRBV12-5 12 TGTGCTAGTGGCACTCTATACAATGAGCAGTTCTTC CASGTLYNEQFF
TRBJ1-4 - - TRBV6-1 13 TGTGCCAGCAGTGGGAGGAGGCAGGAAAAACTGTTTTTT CASSGRRQEKLFF
TRBJ2-7 TRBD2 - TRBV6-1 16 TGTGCCAGCAGTGAGGCTCAGCGGGGTAGCTCCTACGAGCAGTACTTC CASSEAQRGSSYEQYF
TRBJ1-5 - - TRBV7-3 13 TGTGCCAGCAGCATGGACAGATGGCAGCCCCAGCATTTT CASSMDRWQPQHF
TRBJ2-1 - - TRBV6-5 12 TGTGCCAGCAGTTATTCCAGAAATGAGCAGTTCTTC CASSYSRNEQFF
TRBJ1-1 TRBD1 - TRBV27 14 TGTGCCAGCAGCCCCTCCGGGACAGACACTGAAGCTTTCTTT CASSPSGTDTEAFF
TRBJ1-6 TRBD1 - TRBV9 15 TGTGCCAGCAGCGCTCGGGGACAGAATAATTCACCCCTCCACTTT CASSARGQNNSPLHF
TRBJ1-3 - - TRBV7-9 17 TGTGCCAGCAGCTTAGCAGCAGGGCGTTTCTCTGGAAACACCATATATTTT CASSLAAGRFSGNTIYF
TRBJ2-5 - - TRBV7-7 13 TGTGCCAGCAGCTTAGGCGCGCAAGAGACCCAGTACTTC CASSLGAQETQYF
TRBJ1-1 - once TRBV6-4 13 TGTGCCAGCCGAGGGACACCAAACACTGAAGCTTTCTTT CASRGTPNTEAFF
TRBJ1-2 - - TRBV6-5 12 TGTGCCAGCAGGACGGGTGGCTATGGCTACACCTTC CASRTGGYGYTF
TRBJ1-5 - many TRBV6-1 15 TGTGCCAGTCAAACCGGACAAGGTCAGAATCAGCCCCAGCATTTT CASQTGQGQNQPQHF
TRBJ1-2 - - TRBV13 17 TGTGCCAGCAGCTTCGACCAGGGAGGGGAATTTAACTATGGCTACACCTTC CASSFDQGGEFNYGYTF
TRBJ1-1 - - TRBV6-1 14 TGTGCCAGCGACCTGGAAGGGGGAAGGACTGAAGCTTTCTTT CASDLEGGRTEAFF
TRBJ1-6 - - TRBV9 14 TGTGCCAGCAGCGTAGCACAGGTTAATTCACCCCTCCACTTT CASSVAQVNSPLHF
TRBJ2-7 TRBD2 - TRBV6-6 15 TGTGCCAGCAGTTACCCCGGGGGGGCCACCTACGAGCAGTACTTC CASSYPGGATYEQYF
TRBJ1-2 - - TRBV2 13 TGTGCCAGCAGTGGACAACCCTTTGATGGCTACACCTTC CASSGQPFDGYTF
TRBJ2-4 TRBD1 - TRBV30 14 TGTGCCTGCGACAGGGGTCAAGCCAAAAACATTCAGTACTTC CACDRGQAKNIQYF
TRBJ1-6 - - TRBV7-9 15 TGTGCCAGCAGCCCCGACAGCTCCTATAATTCACCCCTCCACTTT CASSPDSSYNSPLHF
TRBJ1-4 - - TRBV6-1 17 TGTGCCAGCAGTGAAGCTGGACCAGGGGTCGGTAATGAAAAACTGTTTTTT CASSEAGPGVGNEKLFF
TRBJ2-1 - - TRBV30 16 TGTGCCTGGAGTGTAGAGACAGAAAGACCTTACAATGAGCAGTTCTTC CAWSVETERPYNEQFF
TRBJ2-3 - - TRBV28 14 TGTGCCAGCAGTTTAGCGGAGAACACAGATACGCAGTATTTT CASSLAENTDTQYF
TRBJ1-3 TRBD1 - TRBV5-1 15 TGCGCCAGCAGCTGGACAGGGGGCTCTGGAAACACCATATATTTT CASSWTGGSGNTIYF
TRBJ2-7 - once TRBV7-8 15 TGTGCCAGCAGCTTAGCAACAGAGACAGACTACGAGCAGTACTTC CASSLATETDYEQYF
TRBJ1-3 TRBD1 - TRBV28 13 TGTGCCAGCGGGACAGGGGCTGGAAACACCATATATTTT CASGTGAGNTIYF
TRBJ1-1 - - TRBV11-3 13 TGTGCCAGCAGCTTGACAGCGAACACTGAAGCTTTCTTT CASSLTANTEAFF
TRBJ2-1 - - TRBV7-3 14 TGTGCCAGCAGCTACGGTTCACCGTACAATGAGCAGTTCTTC CASSYGSPYNEQFF
TRBJ2-3 TRBD2 - TRBV7-9 16 TGTGCCAGCAGCAGGCCGACTAGCGGGGACACAGATACGCAGTATTTT CASSRPTSGDTDTQYF
TRBJ1-6 - - TRBV20-1 11 TGCAGTGCTGCAGGGAATTCACCCCTCCACTTT CSAAGNSPLHF
TRBJ2-7 - - TRBV2 12 TGTGCCAGCAGTGAAGGGCTCCCCCGTCGGTACTTC CASSEGLPRRYF
TRBJ2-1 - - TRBV5-1 14 TGCGCCAGCAGCTTGGTACAGGATTACAATGAGCAGTTCTTC CASSLVQDYNEQFF
TRBJ2-3 - - TRBV18 15 TGTGCCAGCTCACCACAAAAAAGAATAGCAGATACGCAGTATTTT CASSPQKRIADTQYF
TRBJ2-2 TRBD1 - TRBV4-1 14 TGCGCCAGCAGGGGGACAGCAAACACCGGGGAGCTGTTTTTT CASRGTANTGELFF
TRBJ2-5 - - TRBV5-1 17 TGCGCCAGCAGCTCATCCCCGGGGGTGAAAGGGCAAGAGACCCAGTACTTC CASSSSPGVKGQETQYF
TRBJ2-3 TRBD2 - TRBV5-1 16 TGCGCCAGCAGCTTGGGGGTCCTAGCGGGCACAGATACGCAGTATTTT CASSLGVLAGTDTQYF
TRBJ1-2 TRBD1 - TRBV28 15 TGTGCCAGCAGTTCCCGGGACAGGGAGGGCTATGGCTACACCTTC CASSSRDREGYGYTF
TRBJ1-1 TRBD1 once TRBV18 13 TGTGCCAGCGCGACAGGGGGACACGCTGAAGCTTTCTTT CASATGGHAEAFF
TRBJ1-2 - few TRBV2 12 TGTGCCACCCGGGACATCAACTATGGCTACACCTTC CATRDINYGYTF
TRBJ1-2 - once TRBV6-1 13 TGTGCCAGCAGTGAGTTAGCTAACTATGGCTACACCTTC CASSELANYGYTF